Presented here are 27 T cell receptor beta chains from one specimen sequenced in a study of neurological immune-mediated disorders. TCRdb recomputed calls from the 5' RACE reads with MiXCR, one row per CDR3 protein. The data contain about 62,000 distinct CDR3 sequences, around 3.8% of them seen just once; the ten biggest clones take up 2.2%. Input material: PBMCs. The receptors stem from a woman in her 50s with multiple sclerosis.

This clonotype was detected only a few times. The chain has TRBV18 and TRBJ1-2, with 10 bases that match TRBD1. V dropped 3 bases and J dropped 5; count of bases not matched to a gene: 3. CDR3 size: 14 residues. Germline CDR1 KGHSH, CDR2 LQKENI. DNA for the CDR3: TGTGCCAGCTCACCGACAGGGGGCCGATATGGCTACACCTTC. It specifies CASSPTGGRYGYTF.

The sample holds many counts of this clonotype. The chain couples TRBV10-3 to TRBJ2-3, with 10 bases lining up with TRBD1. The germline gives CDR1 ENHRY, CDR2 SYGVKD. The ends lost 5 bases at V and 3 bases at J; junction bases unmatched: 8. CDR3 size: 16 residues. The CDR3 nucleotides read TGTGCCATCAGTTCCGGGACAGGGGTTGGAACAGATACGCAGTATTTT. It specifies CAISSGTGVGTDTQYF.

The table lists this clonotype with many counts. This chain uses TRBV9 with TRBJ2-5; D unresolved. V lost 2 bases and J 5 bases, leaving 19 bases between the germline ends. The CDR3 is 16 residues long. Germline V gives CDR1 SGDLS, CDR2 YYNGEE. The CDR3 DNA sequence: TGTGCCAGCAGCGTGCGAGGTACCAGGATCGTGGAGACCCAGTACTTC. Amino acids: CASSVRGTRIVETQYF. The full variable domain, completed using reference TRBV9 and TRBJ2-5, is DSGVTQTPKHLITATGQRVTLRCSPRSGDLSVYWYQQSLDQGLQFLIQYYNGEERAKGNILERFSAQQFPDLHSELNLSSLELGDSALYFCASSVRGTRIVETQYFGPGTRLLVL.

This clonotype was seen many times. The chain employs TRBV3-1 and TRBJ2-7; D is unresolved. Trimming took 0 bases from V and 2 from J, leaving 11 bases between them. The CDR3 contains 15 residues. Germline V CDR1 and CDR2: LGHDT, YNNKEL (reference sequence). The CDR3 loop reads CASSQEGRKTYEQYF. In nucleotides, the CDR3 is TGTGCCAGCAGCCAAGAAGGACGGAAAACCTACGAGCAGTACTTC.

This clonotype has ten or more counts. The DNA of the CDR3 is TGCAGTGCTAGAGGTCCCAGGAGCTCCTACGAGCAGTACTTC. Translation gives CSARGPRSSYEQYF. The chain is built from TRBV20-1 and TRBJ2-7; D ambiguous. The CDR3 extends over 14 amino acids. CDR1 DFQATT and CDR2 SNEGSKA come from the germline V gene (reference sequence). V lost 1 base to trimming and J lost 0 bases, with 10 bases between them.

This clonotype has at least ten counts. The chain combines TRBV5-1 with TRBJ1-1; TRBD1 agrees at 8 bases. V shed 5 bases, J shed 4 bases, and the junction held 7 bases outside the gene matches. From germline, CDR1 is SGHRS and CDR2 YFSETQ. The CDR3 loop spans 14 amino acids. CDR3 coding DNA: TGCGCCAGCAGTAGGCAGGGGGCTACCACTGAAGCTTTCTTT. Amino acids: CASSRQGATTEAFF.

This chain connects TRBV6-5 to TRBJ2-7, with TRBD2 matching over 8 bases. CDR1 MNHEY and CDR2 SVGAGI come from the germline V gene. Trimming cost V 2 bases and J 1 base; bases outside gene matches: 4. CDR3 length: 15 residues. The CDR3 DNA reads as TGTGCCAGCAGTTACCTGTCTAGCGGGTCCTACGAGCAGTACTTC. As protein: CASSYLSSGSYEQYF.

Ten or more counts support this clonotype. The chain joins TRBV29-1 to TRBJ2-1, with 8 bases fitting TRBD1. The junction had 10 bases not matched to a gene; V was cut back by 4 bases and J by 8 bases. This CDR3 is 14 amino acids long. From germline, CDR1 is SQVTM and CDR2 ANQGSEA. CDR3 region: CSVGGRGQLYEQFF. The CDR3 DNA reads TGCAGCGTTGGCGGCAGGGGGCAATTGTATGAGCAGTTCTTC.

The table lists this clonotype with many counts. The chain links TRBV5-1 to TRBJ1-2; 10 nucleotides align to TRBD1. V lost 4 bases, J lost 2 bases, and 2 bases stayed unmatched. Germline loops: CDR1 SGHRS, CDR2 YFSETQ. The CDR3 contains 14 residues. The CDR3 DNA reads TGCGCCAGCAGCACGACAGGGGGCAACTATGGCTACACCTTC. The encoded protein is CASSTTGGNYGYTF.

The sample holds many counts of this clonotype. The junction differs from germline at one of its ends, possibly a read error. The genes are TRBV15 and TRBJ1-5, with D possibly TRBD1 on 6 matching bases. This CDR3 comprises 16 residues. Germline V CDR1 and CDR2: LNHNV, YYDKDF (reference sequence). The DNA for the CDR3 is TGTGCCACCAGCGAGGGGGGTAGGGGAAGCAATCAGCCCCAGAATTTT. It codes for CATSEGGRGSNQPQNF.

This clonotype occurred many times. The CDR3 DNA sequence: TGCAGTGGGGACCCTGGCGGGAGGGGAAATGAGCAGTTCTTC. This codes for CSGDPGGRGNEQFF. The chain joins TRBV20-1 to TRBJ2-1; TRBD2 agrees at 9 bases. With V trimmed by 7 bases and J by 7 bases, 11 bases remained unmatched. This CDR3 has 14 amino acids. Germline V gene sequence: CDR1 DFQATT, CDR2 SNEGSKA (reference sequence).

The sample holds a few counts of this clonotype. The CDR3 nucleotides are TGCGCCAGCAGCTCGACCTGGACCGGGGAGCTGTTTTTT. Protein sequence: CASSSTWTGELFF. V usage is TRBV5-1 and J usage is TRBJ2-2; D is undetermined. This CDR3 contains 13 residues. CDR1 is SGHRS and CDR2 is YFSETQ in the germline V gene. Trimming left V 3 bases short and J 5 bases short, with 8 bases between.

The table lists this clonotype with many counts. This rearrangement joins TRBV7-9 to TRBJ2-1, with unresolved D. CDR3 length: 11 amino acids. V was cut by 6 bases and J by 5 bases, with 5 bases left in between. Germline lookup yields CDR1 SEHNR and CDR2 FQNEAQ (reference sequence). The CDR3 coding sequence is TGTGCCAGCAGTGATCACAATGAGCAGTTCTTC. Protein sequence: CASSDHNEQFF.

This chain uses TRBV5-1 with TRBJ2-7; D might be TRBD1 (6 bases). The germline V gene encodes CDR1 SGHRS and CDR2 YFSETQ. This CDR3 region has 14 residues. The ends were cut back, 1 base at V and 4 bases at J, with 12 bases in the middle. CDR3 sequence reads: CASSLSQGMYEQYF. CDR3 sequence (DNA): TGCGCCAGCAGCTTGAGTCAGGGGATGTACGAGCAGTACTTC.

This clonotype occurred many times. The V call is TRBV4-3, the J call TRBJ2-7, with unresolved D. Germline V lookup: CDR1 LGHNA, CDR2 YSLEER. CDR3 length equals 18 residues. V gave up 1 base and J gave up 0 bases, with 19 bases separating them. The CDR3 DNA reads as TGCGCCAGCAGCCAAGTTTTAATGCGGCAGGTAAACTCCTACGAGCAGTACTTC. This codes for CASSQVLMRQVNSYEQYF.

This clonotype was observed at least ten times. The chain uses TRBV2 and TRBJ1-3; D gene unclear. In germline, CDR1 is SNHLY, CDR2 FYNNEI. V lost 8 bases and J 3 bases, leaving 8 bases between the germline ends. This CDR3 region has 12 residues. For the CDR3, the DNA is TGTGCCAGCGGGCAGCTTGGAAACACCATATATTTT. Its translation is CASGQLGNTIYF.

This clonotype was seen repeatedly, ten times or more. This chain uses TRBV24-1 with TRBJ2-1; D might be TRBD2 (5 bases). Germline V lookup: CDR1 KGHDR, CDR2 SFDVKD. Deletions cut 3 bases from V and 5 bases from J, with 22 bases between. The length of the CDR3 is 18 residues. DNA for the CDR3: TGTGCCACCAGTGATCCCAGTTTGTCTAGCCCATCAGACAATGAGCAGTTCTTC. This gives the protein CATSDPSLSSPSDNEQFF.

This clonotype was picked up many times. V gene TRBV7-2 combines with J gene TRBJ2-3; D remains ambiguous. This CDR3 contains 14 residues. From germline, CDR1 is SGHTA and CDR2 FQGNSA. V lost 0 bases and J lost 4, with 8 bases in between. The CDR3 sequence: CASSLAGHADTQYF. In DNA form, the CDR3 reads TGTGCCAGCAGCTTAGCAGGCCACGCAGATACGCAGTATTTT.

For this clonotype: The junction does not match germline at one end; this may be a read error. The V and J genes are TRBV7-2 and TRBJ1-6; D ambiguous. Germline V lookup: CDR1 SGHTA, CDR2 FQGNSA. The CDR3 totals 15 residues. The CDR3 sequence: CASSLEEGENSPLNF. The CDR3 DNA sequence: TGTGCCAGCAGCTTAGAGGAGGGAGAGAATTCACCCCTCAACTTT.

At least ten counts were recorded for this clonotype. V and J are TRBV20-1 and TRBJ1-4; TRBD1 agrees at 9 bases. CDR3 length equals 16 residues. The V segment lost 6 bases and the J segment 9 bases; nucleotides outside the gene matches: 17. Germline CDR1 is DFQATT and CDR2 is SNEGSKA (reference sequence). The CDR3 region is CSAAGQGGLGVKKLFF. In nucleotides, the CDR3 is TGCAGTGCGGCGGGACAGGGCGGTTTAGGGGTCAAAAAACTGTTTTTT.

The chain is built from TRBV12-3 or TRBV12-4 and TRBJ2-1, with D possibly being TRBD2 (6 bases). V dropped 4 bases and J dropped 8 bases, with 15 bases sitting between them. This CDR3 has 14 amino acids. The DNA for the CDR3 is TGTGCCAGCAGTTCTCTGGCGGGAACCGATGAGCAGTTCTTC. It translates to CASSSLAGTDEQFF.

The chain employs TRBV4-3 and TRBJ1-6; D may be TRBD1 (5 bases). This CDR3 has 15 amino acids. Trimming took 0 bases from V and 5 from J, leaving 8 bases between them. Germline CDR1 and CDR2: LGHNA and YSLEER. Here the CDR3 DNA reads TGCGCCAGCAGCCAAGAAGGGACCAATAATTCACCCCTCCACTTT. Encoded protein: CASSQEGTNNSPLHF.

This clonotype was seen at least ten times. The chain links TRBV20-1 to TRBJ1-3; tentatively, D is TRBD1 (5 bases). The CDR3 contains 14 residues. The germline V gene has CDR1 DFQATT and CDR2 SNEGSKA (reference sequence). V gave up 2 bases and J gave up 0 bases, with 8 bases separating them. This CDR3 is CSARTTVSGNTIYF. The DNA of the CDR3 is TGCAGTGCTAGAACGACAGTCTCTGGAAACACCATATATTTT.

There are many counts of this clonotype. The chain recombines TRBV25-1 with TRBJ1-3; 7 bases are a match to TRBD1. Germline CDR1 and CDR2: MGHDK and SYGVNS. The trim removed 3 bases at V and 1 base at J, leaving 3 bases unmatched. The CDR3 is 15 amino acids. The CDR3 sequence: CASSDSQGSGNTIYF. CDR3 in DNA: TGTGCCAGCAGTGACTCACAGGGGTCTGGAAACACCATATATTTT. Using reference TRBV25-1 and TRBJ1-3 for the parts outside the CDR3, the full variable domain is EADIYQTPRYLVIGTGKKITLECSQTMGHDKMYWYQQDPGMELHLIHYSYGVNSTEKGDLSSESTVSRIRTEHFPLTLESARPSHTSQYLCASSDSQGSGNTIYFGEGSWLTVV.

This clonotype was counted many times. The chain combines TRBV6-5 with TRBJ2-1; D is unresolved. The V end lost 5 bases, the J end lost 0 bases, and 11 bases lay between the germline ends. The germline V gene has CDR1 MNHEY and CDR2 SVGAGI. CDR3 length equals 15 residues. In DNA form, the CDR3 reads TGTGCCAGCAGTGCAGACGCGAGCTCCTACAATGAGCAGTTCTTC. Its protein is CASSADASSYNEQFF.

This chain uses TRBV3-1 with TRBJ2-5; D possibly matches TRBD1 or TRBD2 (6 bases each). This CDR3 spans 14 amino acids. V shed 1 base and J shed 5 bases, with 11 bases lying between them. CDR1 is LGHDT, CDR2 YNNKEL, per germline (reference sequence). The CDR3 DNA sequence: TGTGCCAGCAGCCAAGCCGGGGGCGGTGAGACCCAGTACTTC. Translated, it gives CASSQAGGGETQYF.

This clonotype was seen a handful of times. A read error may be the cause here, since a much bigger clone is one base away. This rearrangement joins TRBV10-3 to TRBJ1-5; D may be TRBD1 (6 bases). This CDR3 is built from 13 residues. The germline V gene encodes CDR1 ENHRY and CDR2 SYGVKD. Trimming left V 3 bases short and J 11 bases short, with 14 bases between. CDR3 sequence: CAISDPKGVTQHF. CDR3 nucleotide sequence: TGTGCCATCAGTGACCCGAAGGGGGTGACCCAGCATTTT.